These T cell receptor beta chains were read from a single sample in a study of post-analysis software for immune sequencing data. TCRdb used MiXCR to reprocess the PCR reads, holding one entry per CDR3 protein. This sample has 750,000 to 950,000 distinct CDR3 sequences, with 46% found just once. The sample was blood. The receptors here all came from a girl aged 10-17 years with multiple sclerosis. The CDR3 runs from the conserved cysteine through the conserved F or W. The D gene is left open where the match is weak. Not all rows give a size; the values are once, few, many and, for expanded clones, a class.

V gene	CDR3 length	D gene	J gene	clone size	CDR3 protein	CDR3 DNA
TRBV7-2	16	TRBD2	TRBJ2-1	few	CASSLTGTSGSNEQFF	TGTGCCAGCAGCTTGACCGGGACTAGCGGGAGCAATGAGCAGTTCTTC
TRBV10-3	12	.	TRBJ2-1	.	CAISDRPNEQFF	TGTGCCATCAGTGATAGGCCCAATGAGCAGTTCTTC
TRBV3-1	14	.	TRBJ2-7	few	CASSQGRPSYEQYF	TGTGCCAGCAGCCAGGGCCGTCCGTCCTACGAGCAGTACTTC
TRBV20-1	11	.	TRBJ2-7	once	CRATDRSEQYF	TGCAGGGCTACGGACCGGTCAGAGCAGTACTTC
TRBV15	16	.	TRBJ2-7	.	CATSRDLERPRDEQYF	TGTGCCACCAGCAGAGATCTGGAACGGCCGCGGGACGAGCAGTACTTC
TRBV12-3/TRBV12-4	19	TRBD1	TRBJ2-4	.	CASSSWTGGRNTAKNIQYF	TGTGCCAGCAGTTCCTGGACAGGGGGTCGTAATACGGCCAAAAACATTCAGTACTTC
TRBV27	15	TRBD1	TRBJ2-5	few	CASSSGTVLQETQYF	TGTGCCAGCAGTTCCGGGACAGTACTACAAGAGACCCAGTACTTC
TRBV5-1	18	.	TRBJ1-2	.	CASSVGGSDPSSNYGYTF	TGCGCCAGCAGCGTGGGAGGATCCGATCCCTCGAGCAACTATGGCTACACCTTC
TRBV28	13	.	TRBJ2-4	many	CASSLTRSNIQYF	TGTGCCAGCAGTTTAACACGATCAAACATTCAGTACTTC
TRBV20-1	11	.	TRBJ2-5	.	CSAPGSGAQYF	TGCAGTGCTCCAGGGTCCGGGGCCCAGTACTTC
TRBV7-2	16	TRBD2	TRBJ2-1	.	CASSLRREGLHNEQFF	TGTGCCAGCAGCTTAAGGCGGGAGGGCCTCCACAATGAGCAGTTCTTC
TRBV6-1	17	TRBD2	TRBJ2-1	once	CASRLRLASGGYNEQFF	TGTGCCAGCAGACTGAGGCTGGCTAGCGGAGGCTACAATGAGCAGTTCTTC
TRBV5-5	18	.	TRBJ2-4	.	CASSLGQVRGKPKNIQYF	TGTGCCAGCAGCTTGGGCCAAGTAAGGGGGAAGCCCAAAAACATTCAGTACTTC
TRBV12-3/TRBV12-4	16	.	TRBJ2-5	many	CASTLDIGNQKETQYF	TGTGCCAGCACCCTAGATATTGGGAACCAAAAAGAGACCCAGTACTTC
TRBV7-9	14	.	TRBJ1-2	once	CASSPGVRMGGYTF	TGTGCCAGCAGCCCAGGGGTTCGTATGGGAGGCTACACCTTC
TRBV7-9	13	.	TRBJ1-1	.	CASRKWEDTEAFF	TGTGCCAGCCGAAAATGGGAAGACACTGAAGCTTTCTTT
TRBV20-1	14	TRBD2	TRBJ2-7	.	CSAKDSGRDYEQYF	TGCAGTGCTAAGGACAGCGGGAGAGACTACGAGCAGTACTTC
TRBV15	14	TRBD1	TRBJ1-5	.	CATQIRQGDQPQHF	TGTGCCACTCAGATCCGACAGGGAGATCAGCCCCAGCATTTT
TRBV29-1	13	TRBD1	TRBJ2-1	few	CSVAFTGGNEQFF	TGCAGCGTTGCTTTTACAGGGGGCAATGAGCAGTTCTTC
TRBV29-1	16	.	TRBJ2-1	.	CSVEGRALSSYNEQFF	TGCAGCGTCGAAGGTAGGGCGTTGAGCTCCTACAATGAGCAGTTCTTC
TRBV20-1	16	.	TRBJ2-7	once	CSARPTVPRGLYEQYF	TGCAGTGCTAGACCTACCGTCCCGAGGGGCTTGTACGAGCAGTACTTC
TRBV10-3	15	TRBD1	TRBJ2-1	few	CAISLADRVNNEQFF	TGTGCCATCAGTTTGGCGGACAGGGTCAACAATGAGCAGTTCTTC
TRBV20-1	13	.	TRBJ2-7	once	CSASRAGDYEQYF	TGCAGTGCTAGCCGGGCAGGGGACTACGAGCAGTACTTC
TRBV6-6	16	.	TRBJ1-6	few	CASSYSDSSYNSPLHF	TGTGCCAGCAGTTACTCGGATAGCTCCTATAATTCACCCCTCCACTTT
TRBV10-3	15	.	TRBJ2-1	.	CAISDERVFADEQFF	TGTGCCATCAGTGACGAACGAGTATTTGCTGATGAGCAGTTCTTC
TRBV27	20	.	TRBJ2-1	.	CASSSLSVPIRDKWWNEQFF	TGTGCCAGCAGTTCGTTATCCGTGCCAATCCGGGACAAGTGGTGGAATGAGCAGTTCTTC
TRBV29-1	16	TRBD1	TRBJ1-1	.	CSVEVSGTVGSMRAFF	TGCAGCGTTGAAGTTAGCGGGACAGTGGGCTCCATGAGAGCTTTCTTT
TRBV12-3/TRBV12-4	16	TRBD2	TRBJ2-1	.	CASSMKREGPNNEQFF	TGTGCCAGCAGTATGAAGCGGGAGGGCCCGAACAATGAGCAGTTCTTC
TRBV12-3/TRBV12-4	17	TRBD2	TRBJ2-1	.	CASSFTSGNIPGNEQFF	TGTGCCAGCAGTTTCACTAGCGGGAACATACCTGGGAATGAGCAGTTCTTC
TRBV20-1	14	TRBD1	TRBJ1-2	.	CSADRGAGDYGYTF	TGCAGTGCTGACAGGGGGGCTGGTGACTATGGCTACACCTTC
TRBV11-2	16	.	TRBJ2-1	few	CASSHFRAPGYNEQFF	TGTGCCAGCAGCCATTTCAGGGCCCCTGGCTACAATGAGCAGTTCTTC
TRBV27	13	.	TRBJ1-6	few	CASSFGQGSPLHF	TGTGCCAGCAGTTTCGGCCAGGGATCACCCCTCCACTTT
TRBV6-4	13	.	TRBJ1-1	.	CASSEDVWTEAFF	TGTGCCAGCAGTGAGGACGTGTGGACTGAAGCTTTCTTT
TRBV13	19	TRBD2	TRBJ2-1	many	CASSLGPRWSGRELNEQFF	TGTGCCAGCAGCTTAGGCCCCCGGTGGAGCGGGAGGGAGCTCAATGAGCAGTTCTTC
TRBV7-8	18	.	TRBJ2-5	.	CASSLAPWLVRGQETQYF	TGTGCCAGCAGCTTAGCCCCCTGGTTGGTCCGGGGCCAAGAGACCCAGTACTTC
TRBV7-8	16	TRBD1	TRBJ1-1	.	CASSPGQGSLNTEAFF	TGTGCCAGCAGCCCCGGACAGGGGAGCCTGAACACTGAAGCTTTCTTT
TRBV28	12	.	TRBJ2-7	.	CASHSGLGEQYF	TGTGCCAGTCATTCAGGGTTAGGCGAGCAGTACTTC
TRBV20-1	12	.	TRBJ2-7	.	CSARPDRYEQYF	TGCAGTGCTAGACCAGATCGCTACGAGCAGTACTTC
TRBV7-2	15	.	TRBJ2-7	.	CASSPGIDSSYEQYF	TGTGCCAGCAGCCCGGGGATAGACAGCTCCTACGAGCAGTACTTC
TRBV2	14	.	TRBJ2-5	.	CASSPLRGQETQYF	TGTGCCAGCAGCCCCTTAAGGGGCCAAGAGACCCAGTACTTC
TRBV20-1	16	TRBD1	TRBJ2-1	.	CSARGDSGQGFDEQFF	TGCAGTGCTAGAGGGGACTCGGGACAGGGGTTCGATGAGCAGTTCTTC
TRBV27	15	TRBD1	TRBJ1-4	.	CASSFGTGGDEKLFF	TGTGCCAGCAGTTTCGGAACAGGGGGCGATGAAAAACTGTTTTTT
TRBV2	14	.	TRBJ1-5	.	CASSLEVGNQPQHF	TGTGCCAGCAGCTTAGAAGTCGGCAATCAGCCCCAGCATTTT
TRBV7-9	14	.	TRBJ1-4	few	CASSGPRGVEKLFF	TGTGCCAGCAGCGGGCCCAGAGGGGTTGAAAAACTGTTTTTT
TRBV9	14	.	TRBJ1-6	once	CASSVDAEFSPLHF	TGTGCCAGCAGCGTAGACGCAGAGTTTTCACCCCTCCACTTT
TRBV29-1	10	.	TRBJ2-1	.	CSVWLHEQFF	TGCAGCGTATGGCTACATGAGCAGTTCTTC
TRBV7-2	16	.	TRBJ2-3	.	CASSLTGDPSGDTQYF	TGTGCCAGCAGCTTAACAGGAGATCCGTCAGGAGATACGCAGTATTTT
TRBV9	15	.	TRBJ1-6	.	CASSVAPIRGSPLHF	TGTGCCAGCAGCGTAGCCCCCATCAGGGGTTCACCCCTCCACTTT
TRBV20-1	16	TRBD2	TRBJ2-4	few	CSARTKREFSKNIQYF	TGCAGTGCTAGAACTAAGCGGGAGTTCTCTAAAAACATTCAGTACTTC
TRBV6-2/TRBV6-3	15	TRBD2	TRBJ2-1	.	CASSYSRGGFGEQFF	TGTGCCAGCAGTTACTCTCGGGGAGGGTTCGGGGAGCAGTTCTTC
TRBV29-1	16	.	TRBJ2-3	.	CSVEDPNFPGTDTQYF	TGCAGCGTTGAAGATCCGAACTTCCCGGGCACAGATACGCAGTATTTT
TRBV28	13	.	TRBJ1-2	many	CASSPPRGYGYTF	TGTGCCAGCAGCCCCCCAAGAGGCTATGGCTACACCTTC
TRBV3-1	13	.	TRBJ2-1	few	CASSQDYFSREFF	TGTGCCAGCAGCCAAGATTATTTTAGCAGGGAGTTCTTC
TRBV7-2	14	.	TRBJ2-1	few	CASSLEGGVYEQFF	TGTGCCAGCAGCTTGGAGGGGGGGGTATACGAGCAGTTCTTC
TRBV5-5	14	.	TRBJ2-7	few	CASMAGQGLYEQYF	TGTGCCAGCATGGCGGGGCAGGGACTGTACGAGCAGTACTTC